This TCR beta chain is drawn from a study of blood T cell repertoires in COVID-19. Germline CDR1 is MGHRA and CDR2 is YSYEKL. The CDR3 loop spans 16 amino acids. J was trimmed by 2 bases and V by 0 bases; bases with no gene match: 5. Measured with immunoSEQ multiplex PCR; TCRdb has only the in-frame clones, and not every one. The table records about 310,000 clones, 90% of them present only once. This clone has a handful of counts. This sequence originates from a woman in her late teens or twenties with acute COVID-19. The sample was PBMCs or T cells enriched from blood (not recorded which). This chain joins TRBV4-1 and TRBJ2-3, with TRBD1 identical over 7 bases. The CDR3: CASSQEGGPNTDTQYF. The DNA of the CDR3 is TGCGCCAGCAGCCAAGAAGGGGGCCCGAACACAGATACGCAGTATTTT.